This T cell receptor (beta chain) was sequenced in a study of vaccination and CD4 T cells after COVID-19. The wider study: The interval from dose two to post-vaccine sampling had a median of about 66 days, and it ranged from 14 to 241.

Treatment indicated: roughly 11-day PBMC culture with coronavirus spike peptide pools or control peptides (ViraFEST assay). Negative selection separated CD4+ T cells from 10-day cultures. The Oncomine TCR Beta short-read assay generated sequence data from the DNA of cultured CD4+ T cells. TCRdb analysed the PCR reads with MiXCR anew, one entry per CDR3 protein. Here the sample spans some 11,000 distinct CDR3 sequences, more than 30% being singletons. This clonotype was recorded a few times. Its antigen is undetermined. Germline assignment: CDR1 DFQATT and CDR2 SNEGSKA (reference sequence). J was trimmed by 1 base and V by 0 bases; bases with no gene match: 3. The CDR3 runs 15 residues.

The specimen comprised CD4+ T cells from blood, cultured in vitro, sampled after SARS-CoV-2 vaccination. This clonotype was obtained from a human donor who had recovered from COVID-19. This sequence joins TRBV20-1 and TRBJ1-5; 7 positions match TRBD1. In nucleotides, the CDR3 is TGCAGTGCTAGAGAAGGGGGCAGGAGCAATCAGCCCCAGCATTTT. Translation: CSAREGGRSNQPQHF.